The subject of this entry is one T cell receptor (beta chain). Its antigen is still unknown. Germline CDR1 is MDHEN and CDR2 is SYDVKM. V gave up 1 base and J gave up 6 bases, with 9 bases separating them. This CDR3 is 13 amino acids long. These data come from a study of lymphopenia after photon versus proton radiotherapy. Study observations and caveats: Post-nadir TCR diversity decline inversely tracked overall survival among those who died. Post-nadir diversity loss with photons came from oligoclonal expansion, particularly CD8+ Temra cells. Better survival with proton therapy was suggested as possible, not demonstrated.

Profiled with immunoSEQ multiplex PCR; TCRdb holds only in-frame clones, not every one. This sample has about 20,000 clones, with roughly 86% found just once. The sequence came from a woman between 45 and 60 years old with pancreatic cancer. The rearrangement links TRBV28 to TRBJ2-5; D unclear. This specimen was peripheral blood, taken from a patient treated with photon-based radiotherapy. For the CDR3, the DNA is TGTGCCAGCAGTTTATCTATGGCGAAGACCCAGTACTTC. Translating gives CASSLSMAKTQYF.